These 14 T cell receptor beta chains were sequenced from one sample in a study of cytomegalovirus exposure and HLA in healthy donors. With 60 Vbeta and 13 Jbeta primers, the PCR was carried out. The protocol was immunoSEQ multiplex PCR, while the TCRdb copy is restricted to in-frame clones and leaves out a portion. This sample has roughly 300,000 clones, with 75% to 90% found just once. The specimen was PBMCs. These receptors all stem from a man aged 40-55 years in good health and CMV-seropositive.

J is TRBJ1-3 and V is TRBV30, with D tentatively TRBD1 (5 bases). This CDR3 is built from 12 residues. CDR1 and CDR2 from the germline V gene are GTSNPN and SVGIG (reference sequence). Trimming took off 4 bases at V and 4 bases at J, with 8 bases between the two ends. The CDR3 protein is CAWTGSGNTIYF. CDR3 DNA: TGTGCCTGGACAGGGTCAGGAAACACCATATATTTT.

The rearrangement joins TRBV9 to TRBJ2-7; 9 positions agree with TRBD1. CDR1 and CDR2 (germline): SGDLS, YYNGEE. This CDR3 contains 15 residues. V was pared by 2 bases and J by 3 bases, with 6 bases of the junction left unmatched. The CDR3 spells CASSVDGTGYYEQYF. DNA of the CDR3: TGTGCCAGCAGCGTGGACGGGACAGGGTACTACGAGCAGTACTTC.

The genes are TRBV6-1 and TRBJ1-5; 8 bases line up with TRBD1. The CDR3 has 13 amino acids. Per germline, CDR1 MNHNS and CDR2 SASEGT. The junction had 1 base not matched to a gene; V was cut back by 3 bases and J by 6 bases. CDR3 loop: CASSETGVQPQHF. The CDR3, as DNA: TGTGCCAGCAGTGAGACAGGGGTTCAGCCCCAGCATTTT.

The genes are TRBV27 and TRBJ2-7; TRBD1 matches at 7 bases. The trim removed 1 base at V and 2 bases at J, leaving 5 bases unmatched. The CDR3 totals 15 residues. CDR1 and CDR2 from the germline V gene are MNHEY and SMNVEV (reference sequence). The CDR3 sequence: CASSLWDSFPYEQYF. CDR3 bases: TGTGCCAGCAGTTTATGGGACAGTTTTCCCTACGAGCAGTACTTC.

The CDR3 spells CASSTSPNGEQYF. CDR3 DNA: TGTGCCAGCAGCACCTCTCCCAACGGCGAGCAGTACTTC. The chain joins TRBV28 to TRBJ2-7, with D unclear. V was pared by 6 bases and J by 6 bases, with 15 bases between. Germline V gives CDR1 MDHEN, CDR2 SYDVKM. The length of the CDR3 is 13 residues.

The chain links TRBV18 to TRBJ2-6, with 8 bases matching TRBD1. CDR1 and CDR2 from the germline V gene are KGHSH and LQKENI. The V segment lost 2 bases and the J segment 1 base; nucleotides outside the gene matches: 10. CDR3 length: 19 residues. The CDR3 coding sequence is TGTGCCAGCTCACCATTTCGGGGACAGGCACTTTCTGGGGCCAACGTCCTGACTTTC. It is translated as CASSPFRGQALSGANVLTF.

The chain links TRBV2 to TRBJ1-1, with 7 bases aligning to TRBD1. V shed 7 bases and J 1 base; nucleotides not matched to a gene: 6. CDR1 is SNHLY and CDR2 is FYNNEI in the germline V gene. The CDR3 extends over 14 amino acids. The CDR3 region is CASIRQGTNTEAFF. In DNA form, the CDR3 reads TGTGCCAGCATTCGACAGGGAACGAACACTGAAGCTTTCTTT. Full variable domain (outside the CDR3, taken from reference TRBV2 and TRBJ1-1): EPEVTQTPSHQVTQMGQEVILRCVPISNHLYFYWYRQILGQKVEFLVSFYNNEISEKSEIFDDQFSVERPDGSNFTLKIRSTKLEDSAMYFCASIRQGTNTEAFFGQGTRLTVV.

The chain is built from TRBV14 and TRBJ2-7; 11 positions agree with TRBD2. There are 16 residues in the CDR3. Losses at the gene ends were 4 bases for V and 2 bases for J; bases not matched to a gene: 7. From germline, CDR1 is SGHDN and CDR2 FVKESK. This chain's CDR3 is CASSRIPSGRTYEQYF. The DNA for the CDR3 is TGTGCCAGCAGCCGTATACCTAGCGGGAGGACCTACGAGCAGTACTTC.

As DNA, the CDR3 is TGCGCCAGCAGCTTGGGGGCCGGGACAGGGAGCACTGAAGCTTTCTTT. Encoded protein: CASSLGAGTGSTEAFF. The chain joins TRBV5-1 to TRBJ1-1, with 9 nucleotides matching TRBD1. The germline V gene has CDR1 SGHRS and CDR2 YFSETQ. The CDR3 sequence is 16 residues long. V shed 0 bases, J shed 4 bases, and the junction held 7 bases outside the gene matches.

The chain joins TRBV19 to TRBJ2-1, with 8 bases lining up with TRBD1. V gave up 8 bases and J gave up 15 bases; unmatched junction bases: 12. The CDR3 is made up of 12 amino acids. Per the germline V gene, CDR1 is LNHDA and CDR2 is SQIVND (reference sequence). The CDR3 DNA follows: TGTGCCAGTCTAGACAGGGGAACAGGTCCGTTCTTC. Its translation is CASLDRGTGPFF. The full variable domain, its missing parts supplied by reference TRBV19 and TRBJ2-1, is DGGITQSPKYLFRKEGQNVTLSCEQNLNHDAMYWYRQDPGQGLRLIYYSQIVNDFQKGDIAEGYSVSREKKESFPLTVTSAQKNPTAFYLCASLDRGTGPFFGPGTRLTVL.

The chain carries TRBV5-1 and TRBJ2-5; 9 nucleotides align to TRBD1. V lost 4 bases and J lost 4; bases outside the gene matches: 5. This CDR3 has 14 amino acids. Germline V CDR1 and CDR2: SGHRS, YFSETQ. CDR3 bases: TGCGCCAGCAGCACCGGACAGGGGAGAGAGACCCAGTACTTC. Translated: CASSTGQGRETQYF.

In DNA form, the CDR3 reads TGCGCCAGCAGCTTGGCCCTAGCGGGAGTACCCTACGAGCAGTACTTC. Protein sequence: CASSLALAGVPYEQYF. This rearrangement joins TRBV5-1 to TRBJ2-7; 10 bases line up with TRBD2. Germline V gene lookup returns CDR1 SGHRS and CDR2 YFSETQ. Trimming at V came to 0 bases and at J to 2 bases, leaving 5 bases not matched to a gene. The CDR3 is made up of 16 amino acids. The whole variable domain, filled in from reference TRBV5-1 and TRBJ2-7, reads KAGVTQTPRYLIKTRGQQVTLSCSPISGHRSVSWYQQTPGQGLQFLFEYFSETQRNKGNFPGRFSGRQFSNSRSEMNVSTLELGDSALYLCASSLALAGVPYEQYFGPGTRLTVT.

As DNA, the CDR3 is TGTGCCAGCAGCTTAAGCCCCGGGGTTACTGAAGCTTTCTTT. Protein: CASSLSPGVTEAFF. V gene TRBV7-3 combines with J gene TRBJ1-1; D gene ambiguous. CDR3 length equals 14 residues. Per germline, CDR1 SGHTA and CDR2 FQGTGA. V lost 1 base to trimming and J lost 5 bases, with 11 bases between them.

The chain is built from TRBV4-2 and TRBJ2-1; possibly TRBD2 for D (5 bases). CDR1 is LGHNA and CDR2 is YNFKEQ in the germline V gene. The ends were cut back, 3 bases at V and 1 base at J, with 10 bases in the middle. The CDR3 spans 15 residues. The CDR3 DNA reads as TGTGCCAGCAGCCAGGACGGAGGTTCCTACAATGAGCAGTTCTTC. Translated, it gives CASSQDGGSYNEQFF.